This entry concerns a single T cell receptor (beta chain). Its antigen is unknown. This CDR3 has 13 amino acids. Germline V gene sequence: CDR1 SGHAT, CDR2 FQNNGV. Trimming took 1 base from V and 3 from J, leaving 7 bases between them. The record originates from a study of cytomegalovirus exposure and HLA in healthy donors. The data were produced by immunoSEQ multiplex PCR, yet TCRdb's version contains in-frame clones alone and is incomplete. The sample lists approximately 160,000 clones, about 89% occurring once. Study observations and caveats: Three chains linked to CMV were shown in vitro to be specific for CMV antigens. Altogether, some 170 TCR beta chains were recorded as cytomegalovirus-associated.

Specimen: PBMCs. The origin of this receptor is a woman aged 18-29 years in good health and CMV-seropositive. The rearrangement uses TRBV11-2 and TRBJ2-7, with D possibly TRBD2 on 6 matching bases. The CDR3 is CASSLVRDYEQYF. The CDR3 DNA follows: TGTGCCAGCAGCTTAGTGCGGGACTACGAGCAGTACTTC.